Presented here are 14 T cell receptor beta chains from one specimen sequenced in a study of T cell repertoires in cytomegalovirus infection. TCRdb re-derived calls from the reads in MiXCR, one entry per CDR3 protein. Here the sample spans 250,000 to 300,000 distinct CDR3 sequences, roughly 9% being singletons. The sample consisted of PBMCs. These receptors originate from a human donor in good health (CMV status not recorded). Some clones in this sample may be carry-over from other donors' samples.

This chain connects TRBV29-1 to TRBJ2-2, with D perhaps TRBD1 (6 bases). CDR1 is SQVTM and CDR2 is ANQGSEA in the germline V gene. V was pared by 3 bases and J by 1 base, with 9 bases between. The CDR3 has 14 residues. CDR3 DNA sequence: TGCAGCGTTGAGGGACAAAGGAACACCGGGGAGCTGTTTTTT. This translates into CSVEGQRNTGELFF.

J is TRBJ2-5 and V is TRBV5-1; D uncertain. V was pared by 1 base and J by 1 base, with 11 bases between. The CDR3 sequence is 15 residues long. Germline V lookup: CDR1 SGHRS, CDR2 YFSETQ. The CDR3 DNA follows: TGCGCCAGCAGCTTGAACAGCCTACCCCAAGAGACCCAGTACTTC. Protein sequence: CASSLNSLPQETQYF. Variable domain in full (rest from reference TRBV5-1 and TRBJ2-5): KAGVTQTPRYLIKTRGQQVTLSCSPISGHRSVSWYQQTPGQGLQFLFEYFSETQRNKGNFPGRFSGRQFSNSRSEMNVSTLELGDSALYLCASSLNSLPQETQYFGPGTRLLVL.

V gene TRBV7-9 combines with J gene TRBJ2-7; TRBD2 aligns across 8 bases. CDR1 is SEHNR, CDR2 FQNEAQ, per germline (reference sequence). The CDR3 totals 15 residues. V was clipped by 1 base and J by 5 bases; unmatched bases: 7. The DNA of the CDR3 is TGTGCCAGCAGCTTAGGAATAGCGGGGACCAACGAGCAGTACTTC. It translates to CASSLGIAGTNEQYF. Full variable domain (remainder filled in from reference TRBV7-9 and TRBJ2-7): DTGVSQNPRHKITKRGQNVTFRCDPISEHNRLYWYRQTLGQGPEFLTYFQNEAQLEKSRLLSDRFSAERPKGSFSTLEIQRTEQGDSAMYLCASSLGIAGTNEQYFGPGTRLTVT.

At least ten counts were recorded for this clonotype. The chain links TRBV28 to TRBJ1-5, with 9 bases aligning to TRBD1. The V gene end was trimmed by 6 bases and the J gene end by 6 bases; junction bases not matched to a gene: 6. Germline lookup yields CDR1 MDHEN and CDR2 SYDVKM. This CDR3 contains 14 residues. The CDR3 here is CASREQGAGQPQHF. CDR3 nucleotides: TGTGCCAGCAGAGAACAGGGGGCCGGTCAGCCCCAGCATTTT.

This clonotype was seen repeatedly, ten times or more. The V and J genes are TRBV20-1 and TRBJ1-2, with D tentatively TRBD1 (5 bases). This CDR3 is 14 amino acids long. Germline CDR1 and CDR2: DFQATT and SNEGSKA (reference sequence). V dropped 3 bases and J dropped 3 bases, with 14 bases sitting between them. The CDR3 is CSARLPWGDYGYTF. The CDR3 nucleotides read TGCAGTGCTAGGCTCCCCTGGGGGGACTATGGCTACACCTTC.

This clonotype was counted between two and nine times. J is TRBJ2-3 and V is TRBV20-1; TRBD2 aligns across 9 bases. This CDR3 has 13 residues. The V gene's germline CDR1 is DFQATT and CDR2 SNEGSKA (reference sequence). J was trimmed by 6 bases and V by 6 bases; bases with no gene match: 7. The CDR3 nucleotides read TGCAGTGCGCCGGGACTAGCTCGGGATACGCAGTATTTT. It translates to CSAPGLARDTQYF.

This chain links TRBV4-2 with TRBJ2-7; 10 bases align to TRBD2. V shed 1 base and J 5 bases; nucleotides not matched to a gene: 8. The CDR3 contains 16 residues. Germline V CDR1 and CDR2: LGHNA, YNFKEQ. CDR3 nucleotides: TGTGCCAGCAGCCAAGCGAAAGCGGGGGGGCAAGACGAGCAGTACTTC. This translates into CASSQAKAGGQDEQYF.

This clonotype is a singleton in its sample. The chain has TRBV5-1 and TRBJ1-1, with D tentatively TRBD1 (6 bases). Trimming removed 6 bases at V and 0 bases at J, with 12 bases between. The CDR3 consists of 14 residues. The germline CDR1 and CDR2 sequences are SGHRS and YFSETQ. This chain's CDR3 is CASTKGGVNTEAFF. In DNA form, the CDR3 reads TGCGCCAGCACGAAAGGGGGGGTGAACACTGAAGCTTTCTTT.

Many counts were recorded for this clonotype. The V gene is TRBV7-2, the J gene TRBJ2-1; 8 bases agree with TRBD2. The V gene's germline CDR1 is SGHTA and CDR2 FQGNSA. The CDR3 consists of 15 residues. V dropped 5 bases and J dropped 10; count of bases not matched to a gene: 13. The chain's CDR3 is CASSLHLGAGGEQFF. DNA for the CDR3: TGTGCCAGCAGCCTCCACTTAGGGGCGGGAGGCGAGCAGTTCTTC.

This clonotype appeared many times. This chain connects TRBV12-3 or TRBV12-4 to TRBJ1-5; the D is unclear. The CDR3 has 13 residues. Deletions cut 6 bases from V and 0 bases from J, with 6 bases between. The CDR3 loop reads CASRADSNQPQHF. The CDR3 DNA reads as TGTGCCAGCAGGGCAGATAGCAATCAGCCCCAGCATTTT.

A word on this clonotype: An end of the junction differs from the germline gene, which may be a read error. This chain joins TRBV5-4 and TRBJ2-7; D perhaps matches TRBD2 (5 bases). The CDR3 runs 16 residues. From germline, CDR1 is SGHNT and CDR2 YYREEE (reference sequence). CDR3 sequence: CASSLVVGISPYEQYF. The CDR3 DNA sequence: TGCGCCAGCAGCTTGGTGGTCGGGATCAGCCCCTACGAGCAGTACTTC. The whole variable domain, remainder taken from reference TRBV5-4 and TRBJ2-7, is ETGVTQSPTHLIKTRGQQVTLRCSSQSGHNTVSWYQQALGQGPQFIFQYYREEENGRGNFPPRFSGLQFPNYSSELNVNALELDDSALYLCASSLVVGISPYEQYFGPGTRLTVT.

This clonotype was seen ten or more times. J is TRBJ1-5 and V is TRBV7-2, with D possibly matching TRBD1 (5 bases). CDR1 and CDR2 from the germline V gene are SGHTA and FQGNSA. Trimming took 4 bases from V and 8 from J, leaving 15 bases between them. The CDR3 spans 14 residues. CDR3 residues: CASSWGGAGEPQHF. The CDR3 nucleotides read TGTGCCAGCAGCTGGGGTGGGGCTGGGGAGCCCCAGCATTTT.

This clonotype has a count of ten or more. The genes are TRBV7-2 and TRBJ1-6, with D possibly being TRBD1 (5 bases). Trimming stripped 1 base from V and 10 bases from J, with 14 bases between. Germline CDR1 SGHTA, CDR2 FQGNSA. The CDR3 loop spans 15 amino acids. The CDR3 DNA reads as TGTGCCAGCAGCTTAGGTTCGGGGGTTGGATCACCCCTCCACTTT. As protein: CASSLGSGVGSPLHF. The full variable domain, in which reference TRBV7-2 and TRBJ1-6 provide the parts outside the CDR3, is GAGVSQSPSNKVTEKGKDVELRCDPISGHTALYWYRQSLGQGLEFLIYFQGNSAPDKSGLPSDRFSAERTGGSVSTLTIQRTQQEDSAVYLCASSLGSGVGSPLHFGNGTRLTVT.

This clonotype was recorded many times. The chain recombines TRBV6-1 with TRBJ1-1; TRBD1 might be the D (6 bases). The V and J ends lost 4 bases and 0 bases respectively, with 9 bases between them. This CDR3 is built from 14 residues. CDR1 is MNHNS and CDR2 is SASEGT in the germline V gene. The CDR3 DNA is TGTGCCAGCAGTGGGACAGCTATGAACACTGAAGCTTTCTTT. This encodes CASSGTAMNTEAFF.